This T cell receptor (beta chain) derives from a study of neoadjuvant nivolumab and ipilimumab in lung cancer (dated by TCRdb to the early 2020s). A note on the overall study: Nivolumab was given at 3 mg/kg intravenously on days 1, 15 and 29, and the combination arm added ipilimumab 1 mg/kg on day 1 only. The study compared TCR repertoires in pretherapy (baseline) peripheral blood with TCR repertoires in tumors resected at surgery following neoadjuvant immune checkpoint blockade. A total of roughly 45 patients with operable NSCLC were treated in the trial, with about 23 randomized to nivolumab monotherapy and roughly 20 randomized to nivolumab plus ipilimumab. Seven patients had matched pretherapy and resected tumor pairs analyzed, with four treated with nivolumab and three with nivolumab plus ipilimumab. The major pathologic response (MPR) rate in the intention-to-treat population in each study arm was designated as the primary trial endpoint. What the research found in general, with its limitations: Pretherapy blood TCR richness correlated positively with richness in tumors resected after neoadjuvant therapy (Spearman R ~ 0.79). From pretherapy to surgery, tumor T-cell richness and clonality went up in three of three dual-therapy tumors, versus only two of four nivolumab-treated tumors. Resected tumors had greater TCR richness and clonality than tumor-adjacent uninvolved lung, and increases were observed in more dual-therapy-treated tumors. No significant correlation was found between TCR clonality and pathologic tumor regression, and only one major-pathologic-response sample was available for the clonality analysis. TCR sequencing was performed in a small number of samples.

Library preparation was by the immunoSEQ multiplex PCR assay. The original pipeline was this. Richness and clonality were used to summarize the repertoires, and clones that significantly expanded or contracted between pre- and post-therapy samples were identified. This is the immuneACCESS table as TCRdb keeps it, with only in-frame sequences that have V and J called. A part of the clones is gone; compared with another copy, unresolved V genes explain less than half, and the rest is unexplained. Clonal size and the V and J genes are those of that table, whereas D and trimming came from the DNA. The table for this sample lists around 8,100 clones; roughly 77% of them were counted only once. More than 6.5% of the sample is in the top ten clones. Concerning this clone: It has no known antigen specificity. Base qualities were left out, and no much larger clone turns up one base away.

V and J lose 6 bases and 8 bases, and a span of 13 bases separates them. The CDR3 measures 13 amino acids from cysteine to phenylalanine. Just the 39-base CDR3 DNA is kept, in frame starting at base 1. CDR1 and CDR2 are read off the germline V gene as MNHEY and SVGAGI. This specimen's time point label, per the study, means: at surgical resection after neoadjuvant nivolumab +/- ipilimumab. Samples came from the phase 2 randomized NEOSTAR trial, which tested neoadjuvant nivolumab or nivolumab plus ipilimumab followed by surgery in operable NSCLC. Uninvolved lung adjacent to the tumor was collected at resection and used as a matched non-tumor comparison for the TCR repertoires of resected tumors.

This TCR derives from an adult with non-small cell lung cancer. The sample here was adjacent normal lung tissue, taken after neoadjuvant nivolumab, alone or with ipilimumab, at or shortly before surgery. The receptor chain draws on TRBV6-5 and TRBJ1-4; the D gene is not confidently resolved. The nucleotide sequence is TGTGCCAGCAGCGAGTCCGGTTGGGAAAAACTGTTTTTT. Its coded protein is CASSESGWEKLFF.